These T cell receptor beta chains were read from a single sample in a study of cytomegalovirus exposure and HLA in healthy donors. Method: immunoSEQ multiplex PCR; TCRdb's copy keeps in-frame clones and lacks some. This table has 100,000 to 150,000 clones, approximately 80% appearing once. Sequenced input: PBMCs. These receptors were obtained from a man aged 35 to 55 in good health and CMV-seronegative. CDR3s include the opening cysteine and the closing phenylalanine or tryptophan. D genes are given only for firm matches. Clone size appears in some rows only: once, few, many, or a class for an expanded clone.

>-|-|TRBV6-6|TRBJ1-4
CASRSKQGLVGEKLFF
TGTGCCAGCAGATCAAAGCAGGGTTTGGTAGGTGAAAAACTGTTTTTT
>-|TRBD1|TRBV28|TRBJ1-4
CASRPSFTGTGDEKLFF
TGTGCCAGCAGGCCGTCGTTTACCGGGACAGGGGATGAAAAACTGTTTTTT
>-|-|TRBV30|TRBJ2-3
CAWSSSAYSRGQYF
TGTGCCTGGAGTAGTAGCGCTTACTCCCGGGGGCAGTATTTT
>-|TRBD1|TRBV5-1|TRBJ1-1
CASSLSLQGANEAFF
TGCGCCAGCAGCTTGTCCTTGCAGGGGGCGAATGAAGCTTTCTTT
>once|-|TRBV18|TRBJ1-4
CASSTGDFGTNEKLFF
TGTGCCAGCTCAACCGGGGATTTCGGAACTAATGAAAAACTGTTTTTT
>-|-|TRBV6-5|TRBJ1-2
CASSSPGREDYGYTF
TGTGCCAGCAGTTCACCAGGTCGGGAAGACTATGGCTACACCTTC
>-|-|TRBV7-9|TRBJ2-7
CASSLPGLMYEQYF
TGTGCCAGCAGCTTACCCGGACTCATGTACGAGCAGTACTTC
>-|TRBD2|TRBV7-9|TRBJ2-1
CASSFGLAVDNEQFF
TGTGCCAGCAGCTTCGGACTAGCGGTCGACAATGAGCAGTTCTTC
>-|-|TRBV28|TRBJ1-1
CASSLGAAEAEAFF
TGTGCCAGCAGTTTGGGGGCAGCGGAGGCTGAAGCTTTCTTT
>-|-|TRBV4-3|TRBJ1-1
CASSLQTAWNTEAFF
TGCGCCAGCAGCCTCCAGACAGCGTGGAACACTGAAGCTTTCTTT
>-|TRBD1|TRBV19|TRBJ1-2
CASSTIPGTEDYGYTF
TGTGCCAGTAGTACCATTCCCGGGACAGAGGACTATGGCTACACCTTC
>-|-|TRBV11-2|TRBJ2-1
CASSLGLPSGNEQFF
TGTGCCAGCAGCTTAGGCCTTCCCAGCGGGAATGAGCAGTTCTTC
>few|TRBD1|TRBV30|TRBJ1-5
CAWSGQGNQPQHF
TGTGCCTGGAGCGGACAGGGGAATCAGCCCCAGCATTTT
>-|-|TRBV5-6|TRBJ2-2
CASSLPQEGSGELFF
TGTGCCAGCAGCTTGCCACAGGAAGGGTCCGGGGAGCTGTTTTTT
>-|-|TRBV6-1|TRBJ2-5
CASSEIQGETQYF
TGTGCCAGCAGCGAAATACAGGGAGAGACCCAGTACTTC
>-|-|TRBV10-1|TRBJ2-3
CASSVSYTDTQYF
TGCGCCAGCAGTGTCAGTTACACAGATACGCAGTATTTT
>-|TRBD2|TRBV6-5|TRBJ2-7
CASSYSWAGGPVEQYF
TGTGCCAGCAGTTACTCGTGGGCGGGAGGGCCCGTCGAGCAGTACTTC
>-|TRBD2|TRBV9|TRBJ2-1
CASSETSKVVDEQFF
TGTGCCAGCAGCGAGACTAGCAAGGTGGTCGATGAGCAGTTCTTC
>-|-|TRBV7-7|TRBJ1-6
CASSLGTPNSPLHF
TGTGCCAGCAGCTTGGGGACACCGAATTCACCCCTCCACTTT
>-|TRBD1|TRBV7-9|TRBJ2-1
CASSLGDRVVF
TGTGCCAGCAGCTTAGGGGACAGGGTGGTCTTC
>-|TRBD1|TRBV30|TRBJ2-5
CAWGQGWRETQYF
TGTGCCTGGGGACAGGGTTGGCGGGAGACCCAGTACTTC
>-|TRBD1|TRBV5-4|TRBJ2-7
CASSLGMPGQGIYEQYF
TGTGCCAGCAGCTTGGGAATGCCGGGACAGGGGATCTACGAGCAGTACTTC
>-|-|TRBV27|TRBJ2-7
CASSLSSAGGKEQYF
TGTGCCAGCAGTTTATCGTCGGCAGGGGGGAAAGAGCAGTACTTC
>-|TRBD1|TRBV19|TRBJ1-2
CASRPGQGANYGYTF
TGTGCCAGTAGGCCCGGACAGGGGGCGAACTATGGCTACACCTTC
>-|-|TRBV10-3|TRBJ1-1
CAISEYGPEAFF
TGTGCCATCAGTGAATATGGGCCTGAAGCTTTCTTT
>-|-|TRBV5-1|TRBJ2-7
CASRGPPGEIGEQYF
TGCGCCAGCAGAGGACCGCCCGGGGAAATAGGGGAGCAGTACTTC
>few|-|TRBV29-1|TRBJ1-1
CSVVPRVANTEAFF
TGCAGCGTTGTCCCCAGGGTAGCGAACACTGAAGCTTTCTTT
>-|-|TRBV30|TRBJ2-1
CAWSIGSDNEQFF
TGTGCCTGGAGTATAGGGAGTGACAATGAGCAGTTCTTC
>-|-|TRBV6-6|TRBJ2-3
CASRPGGVPDTQYF
TGTGCCAGCAGGCCTGGCGGGGTCCCAGATACGCAGTATTTT
>few|TRBD2|TRBV7-9|TRBJ2-1
CASSTRTSGSQSSYNEQFF
TGTGCCAGCAGCACAAGGACTAGCGGGAGCCAGAGCTCCTACAATGAGCAGTTCTTC
>-|TRBD2|TRBV10-3|TRBJ2-3
CAISGGSSGGSTDTQYF
TGTGCCATCAGTGGGGGTAGTAGCGGGGGGAGCACAGATACGCAGTATTTT
>-|TRBD2|TRBV14|TRBJ2-7
CASSPRLSGGAEQYF
TGTGCCAGCAGCCCGCGACTAAGCGGGGGGGCCGAGCAGTACTTC
>-|TRBD1|TRBV6-5|TRBJ2-7
CASRDRGIHEQYF
TGTGCCAGCCGGGACAGGGGTATCCACGAGCAGTACTTC
>few|-|TRBV5-1|TRBJ1-1
CASSLRGGGTEAFF
TGCGCCAGCAGCTTACGGGGAGGAGGGACTGAAGCTTTCTTT
>once|-|TRBV6-5|TRBJ1-5
CASSYGGGLNQPQHF
TGTGCCAGCAGTTACGGGGGGGGCCTAAATCAGCCCCAGCATTTT
>-|TRBD1|TRBV18|TRBJ2-7
CASSPDRALAYEQYF
TGTGCCAGCTCACCCGACAGGGCCCTTGCCTACGAGCAGTACTTC
>-|TRBD2|TRBV10-3|TRBJ2-2
CAISIGLAGDPGELFF
TGTGCCATCAGTATCGGACTAGCGGGAGACCCCGGGGAGCTGTTTTTT
>-|TRBD2|TRBV7-8|TRBJ2-7
CASSLGPAGLYEQYF
TGTGCCAGCAGCTTAGGCCCAGCGGGGCTCTACGAGCAGTACTTC
>-|-|TRBV19|TRBJ2-1
CASSMGQRPSNEQFF
TGTGCCAGTAGTATGGGGCAGCGACCCTCCAATGAGCAGTTCTTC
>few|TRBD2|TRBV9|TRBJ2-3
CASSILSGTSGGFTDTQYF
TGTGCCAGCAGCATATTGTCCGGGACTAGCGGGGGGTTCACAGATACGCAGTATTTT
>-|TRBD1|TRBV5-1|TRBJ2-1
CASSARFGTDTYNEQFF
TGCGCCAGCAGCGCGAGGTTCGGGACAGACACCTACAATGAGCAGTTCTTC
>-|TRBD1|TRBV5-1|TRBJ1-3
CASSTGQAAGNTIYF
TGCGCCAGCAGCACCGGACAGGCGGCTGGAAACACCATATATTTT
>-|-|TRBV27|TRBJ2-1
CASSSLRGSDEQFF
TGTGCCAGCAGTTCTCTCAGGGGAAGCGATGAGCAGTTCTTC
>once|-|TRBV6-1|TRBJ1-5
CASSPPRSGYQPQHF
TGTGCCAGCAGTCCCCCTAGGTCGGGTTATCAGCCCCAGCATTTT
>-|TRBD1|TRBV4-3|TRBJ2-1
CASSQEWGTVYNEQFF
TGCGCCAGCAGCCAAGAGTGGGGGACAGTATACAATGAGCAGTTCTTC
>-|TRBD2|TRBV7-2|TRBJ2-1
CASSRTSGDNEQFF
TGTGCCAGCAGCCGGACTAGCGGGGACAATGAGCAGTTCTTC
>-|-|TRBV5-1|TRBJ2-1
CASSLGQGWDEQFF
TGCGCCAGCAGCTTGGGGCAGGGGTGGGATGAGCAGTTCTTC
>-|-|TRBV11-2|TRBJ2-5
CASSFQGGGETQYF
TGTGCCAGCAGCTTCCAAGGGGGTGGAGAGACCCAGTACTTC
>few|-|TRBV30|TRBJ1-5
CAWSYGGSNQPQHF
TGTGCCTGGAGTTACGGCGGCAGCAATCAGCCCCAGCATTTT
>-|TRBD2|TRBV6-5|TRBJ2-2
CASRRLAGDGELFF
TGTGCCAGCAGGCGACTAGCGGGAGACGGGGAGCTGTTTTTT
>-|TRBD1|TRBV11-2|TRBJ1-1
CASSSWTGGAVTEAFF
TGTGCCAGCAGCTCTTGGACAGGGGGCGCGGTCACTGAAGCTTTCTTT
>-|-|TRBV27|TRBJ2-6
CASRDPAAGANGLTF
TGTGCCAGCAGGGACCCGGCGGCTGGGGCCAACGGCCTGACTTTC
>-|-|TRBV7-9|TRBJ1-1
CASSPRGSGLNTGAFF
TGTGCCAGCAGCCCTAGGGGTTCAGGTTTGAACACTGGAGCTTTCTTT
>-|-|TRBV18|TRBJ2-7
CASSPQLTEEQYF
TGTGCCAGCTCACCACAGCTAACAGAGGAGCAGTACTTC
>-|TRBD1|TRBV19|TRBJ2-1
CASSIGGTGSLGEQFF
TGTGCCAGTAGTATCGGCGGGACAGGGTCTTTGGGTGAGCAGTTCTTC
>-|TRBD2|TRBV7-2|TRBJ2-1
CASSPLAGIINEQFF
TGTGCCAGCAGCCCCCTAGCGGGAATTATAAATGAGCAGTTCTTC